This TCR beta chain was identified in a study of identical twins. Findings and limits, study-wide: The study drew conclusions from cross-sectional statistical analysis, not from following the same donors. With beta out-of-frame sequences, excess sharing by twins was weaker. Where out-of-frame alpha sequences were twin-shared, they showed excess low generation probability.

Trimming cost V 8 bases and J 1 base, with 15 bases left between them. CDR1 is MGHDK and CDR2 is SYGVNS in the germline V gene. This CDR3 contains 14 residues. Details on this clonotype: Its antigen is unidentified.

Each cDNA held unique molecular identifiers, and template switching gave it a universal primer site. TCRdb fed the 5' RACE reads into MiXCR, producing one record per CDR3 protein. The profile shows roughly 700,000 distinct CDR3 sequences, 8.5% to 9% of them singletons. This same sample was also taken into another study, of yellow fever vaccine responses in identical twins.

The sequenced sample consisted of PBMCs. The receptor was isolated from a woman aged 18-29 years in good health. The chain links TRBV25-1 to TRBJ2-7, with D unclear. CDR3 residues: CASRTPGLSYEQYF. In nucleotides, the CDR3 is TGTGCCAGCCGTACCCCAGGTCTTTCCTACGAGCAGTACTTC.